Presented here are 25 T cell receptor beta chains from one specimen sequenced in a study of blood T cell repertoires in COVID-19. Here immunoSEQ multiplex PCR was the method, and the copy in TCRdb shows in-frame clones only, minus some. Of 24,000 or so clones in the sample, about 90% were seen once. Sequenced sample: peripheral blood. The receptors come from a human donor with active COVID-19. The donor label of this sample is uncertain.

The V gene is TRBV25-1, the J gene TRBJ2-7, with D possibly being TRBD2 (5 bases). The V end lost 2 bases, the J end lost 0 bases, and 14 bases lay between the germline ends. CDR3 length: 16 residues. Germline values: CDR1 MGHDK, CDR2 SYGVNS. CDR3 in DNA: TGTGCCAGCAGTGAAAGTAGAGGGTCGAGCTCCTACGAGCAGTACTTC. This sequence encodes CASSESRGSSSYEQYF.

The V and J genes are TRBV6-6 and TRBJ2-5; no definite D call. V lost 0 bases, J lost 3 bases, and 5 bases lay in between. This CDR3 is 13 amino acids long. Germline V gene sequence: CDR1 MNHNY, CDR2 SVGAGI (reference sequence). CDR3 bases: TGTGCCAGCAGTTACTCGGCGGAAGAGACCCAGTACTTC. Residues: CASSYSAEETQYF.

The chain has TRBV3-1 (or the pseudogene TRBV3-2) and TRBJ1-1; 7 nucleotides align to TRBD1. Trimming cost V 4 bases and J 6 bases; bases outside gene matches: 8. Germline lookup yields CDR1 LGHDT and CDR2 YNNKEL (reference sequence). The CDR3 totals 14 residues. Written as DNA, the CDR3 is TGTGCCAGCAGCCCTTCGAGTGGACAGGCTGAAGCTTTCTTT. It specifies CASSPSSGQAEAFF.

The chain recombines TRBV5-4 with TRBJ2-5; 13 bases line up with TRBD2. In germline, CDR1 is SGHNT, CDR2 YYREEE (reference sequence). The junction had 12 bases not matched to a gene; V was cut back by 0 bases and J by 10 bases. The CDR3 loop spans 17 amino acids. This chain's CDR3 is CASSLANPGLAGYGQYF. The CDR3 nucleotides read TGTGCCAGCAGCTTGGCTAACCCGGGACTAGCGGGGTACGGCCAGTACTTC.

The V call is TRBV19, the J call TRBJ1-2, with D perhaps TRBD1 (5 bases). Trimming stripped 5 bases from V and 6 bases from J, with 13 bases between. CDR3 length equals 13 residues. Germline loops: CDR1 LNHDA, CDR2 SQIVND (reference sequence). The DNA for the CDR3 is TGTGCCAGTAGTTTTCTTGCACAGGATGGCTACACCTTC. Residues: CASSFLAQDGYTF.

CDR3 DNA: TGTGCCAGCAGCTGGGGACTTAGCTCCTACAATGAGCAGTTCTTC. Translation: CASSWGLSSYNEQFF. The chain recombines TRBV7-9 with TRBJ2-1; maybe TRBD2 (6 bases). This CDR3 is built from 15 residues. Germline CDR1 and CDR2: SEHNR and FQNEAQ (reference sequence). Trimming pared 4 bases from V and 0 bases from J, leaving 10 bases between.

Comments on this clone: At one boundary the junction diverges from the germline segment, which might be a read error. CDR3 amino acids: CASSSANTGELFF. DNA for the CDR3: TGTGCTAGCAGCTCGGCGAACACCGGGGAGCTGTTTTTT. The rearrangement links TRBV7-7 to TRBJ2-2; the D is unclear. The CDR3 loop spans 13 amino acids. Per the germline V gene, CDR1 is SSHAT and CDR2 is FNYEAQ (reference sequence).

This sequence joins TRBV6-1 and TRBJ1-6; weak D call: TRBD1 (6 bases). Germline V gene data show CDR1 as MNHNS and CDR2 as SASEGT. Trimming cost V 1 base and J 7 bases, with 14 bases left between them. The CDR3 sequence is 16 residues long. CDR3 sequence reads: CASSEELRQANSPLHF. The DNA for the CDR3 is TGTGCCAGCAGTGAAGAGTTAAGACAGGCGAATTCACCCCTCCACTTT.

The rearrangement links TRBV7-9 to TRBJ1-3; tentative D call: TRBD1 (5 bases). CDR1 and CDR2 (germline): SEHNR, FQNEAQ (reference sequence). Trimming pared 3 bases from V and 1 base from J, leaving 10 bases between. This CDR3 contains 15 residues. The CDR3 is CASSFGAQSGNTIYF. As DNA, the CDR3 is TGTGCCAGCAGCTTTGGGGCGCAATCTGGAAACACCATATATTTT.

V is TRBV27 and J is TRBJ1-5, with D unresolved. The CDR3 is 13 residues long. Trimming stripped 5 bases from V and 4 bases from J, with 9 bases between. The V gene's germline CDR1 is MNHEY and CDR2 SMNVEV (reference sequence). The CDR3 region is CASSVAPNQPQHF. CDR3 DNA sequence: TGTGCCAGCAGTGTGGCCCCGAATCAGCCCCAGCATTTT.

The rearrangement joins TRBV7-9 to TRBJ2-3, with 7 nucleotides matching TRBD1. The V and J ends lost 5 bases and 10 bases, in that order; junction bases with no gene match: 15. The CDR3 runs to 15 residues. Germline values: CDR1 SEHNR, CDR2 FQNEAQ (reference sequence). CDR3 sequence (DNA): TGTGCCAGCAGCGCGCGACAGGGTGTCATTTTGTCGCAGTATTTT. As protein: CASSARQGVILSQYF.

The CDR3 region has the DNA TGTGCCAGCAGCTCCGGGACAGGGTCCAACACTGAAGCTTTCTTT. Translating gives CASSSGTGSNTEAFF. The chain employs TRBV5-4 and TRBJ1-1; 9 nucleotides agree with TRBD1. V shed 3 bases and J 2 bases; nucleotides not matched to a gene: 5. The CDR3 runs 15 residues. Per the germline V gene, CDR1 is SGHNT and CDR2 is YYREEE (reference sequence).

This clone is labeled as large. This sequence joins TRBV4-3 and TRBJ2-3; 10 nucleotides align to TRBD2. The V and J ends lost 0 bases and 2 bases, in that order; junction bases with no gene match: 8. The CDR3 sequence is 18 residues long. Germline V gene sequence: CDR1 LGHNA, CDR2 YSLEER. Written as DNA, the CDR3 is TGCGCCAGCAGCCAAGAGTGGGCTAGCGGGAGTTTCACAGATACGCAGTATTTT. This encodes CASSQEWASGSFTDTQYF.

V is TRBV19 and J is TRBJ2-5, with 8 bases fitting TRBD1. CDR3 size: 15 residues. Trimming at V came to 6 bases and at J to 4 bases, leaving 10 bases not matched to a gene. The germline V gene has CDR1 LNHDA and CDR2 SQIVND (reference sequence). The CDR3 DNA follows: TGTGCCAGTAGCCAAGGACAGGGAGGCGGAGAGACCCAGTACTTC. Its translation is CASSQGQGGGETQYF.

This chain links TRBV11-3 with TRBJ2-3, with 7 nucleotides matching TRBD2. Germline trimming cut 6 bases from V and 4 bases from J; bases unmatched to any gene: 10. In germline, CDR1 is SGHNT, CDR2 YENEEA. The CDR3 is 15 residues long. The CDR3: CASRAGVGTADTQYF. The DNA for the CDR3 is TGTGCCAGCAGGGCGGGAGTGGGCACCGCAGATACGCAGTATTTT. Based on the CDR3 plus reference TRBV11-3 and TRBJ2-3, the full variable domain is EAGVVQSPRYKIIEKKQPVAFWCNPISGHNTLYWYLQNLGQGPELLIRYENEEAVDDSQLPKDRFSAERLKGVDSTLKIQPAELGDSAVYLCASRAGVGTADTQYFGPGTRLTVL.

The genes are TRBV18 and TRBJ2-2; no firm D call. Looked up from germline, CDR1 is KGHSH and CDR2 is LQKENI. Deletions cut 4 bases from V and 0 bases from J, with 15 bases between. The CDR3 runs to 17 residues. This chain's CDR3 is CASSQPGRTPNTGELFF. The CDR3 DNA sequence: TGTGCCAGCTCACAGCCAGGTCGAACACCGAACACCGGGGAGCTGTTTTTT.

The genes are TRBV7-8 and TRBJ2-1; TRBD2 matches 13 bases. CDR1 is SGHVS, CDR2 FQNEAQ, per germline. The CDR3 totals 17 residues. J was trimmed by 9 bases and V by 1 base; bases with no gene match: 9. CDR3 DNA: TGTGCCAGCAGCTTAGTTACCGGGACTAGCGGGAAGGTTGAGCAGTTCTTC. Translation: CASSLVTGTSGKVEQFF.

This clone was recorded once. The chain uses TRBV6-4 and TRBJ2-1; 12 positions match TRBD2. V gave up 0 bases and J gave up 4 bases; unmatched junction bases: 1. CDR1 is MRHNA, CDR2 SNTAGT, per germline. The CDR3 loop spans 16 amino acids. The DNA for the CDR3 is TGTGCCAGCAGTGACTCAGGACTAGCGGGATACAATGAGCAGTTCTTC. The encoded protein is CASSDSGLAGYNEQFF.

The J gene is TRBJ2-1, the V gene TRBV7-2; TRBD2 matches at 10 bases. The germline V gene has CDR1 SGHTA and CDR2 FQGNSA. V was pared by 5 bases and J by 7 bases, with 5 bases of the junction left unmatched. The CDR3 contains 14 residues. The CDR3 nucleotides read TGTGCCAGCAGCCCCTATAGCGGGAGGAATGAGCAGTTCTTC. This codes for CASSPYSGRNEQFF.

This chain joins TRBV4-3 and TRBJ1-5; D is unresolved. This CDR3 has 15 residues. Trimming stripped 1 base from V and 0 bases from J, with 7 bases between. Germline-derived CDR1 and CDR2 are LGHNA and YSLEER. This CDR3 is CASSQVRFSNQPQHF. For the CDR3, the DNA is TGCGCCAGCAGCCAAGTCAGATTTAGCAATCAGCCCCAGCATTTT.

A remark on this clone: An end of the junction does not agree with germline; a read error may underlie this. The gene calls are TRBV11-2 and TRBJ1-2; possible D gene TRBD1, 5 bases. The V gene's germline CDR1 is SGHAT and CDR2 FQNNGV. The CDR3 is 11 residues long. The DNA of the CDR3 is TGTGCCAGCAGCTCAAACACGGGCAGGGCCTTC. Protein sequence: CASSSNTGRAF.

This CDR3 is CASSLLGGADTQYF. The CDR3 region has the DNA TGTGCCAGCAGCTTACTAGGGGGGGCAGATACGCAGTATTTT. The rearrangement joins TRBV7-3 to TRBJ2-3; D perhaps matches TRBD2 (7 bases). The germline CDR1 and CDR2 sequences are SGHTA and FQGTGA. This CDR3 is 14 amino acids long. The V gene lost 2 bases and the J gene lost 4 bases, with 10 bases spanning the gap.

The V call is TRBV28, the J call TRBJ2-3; 7 bases align to TRBD1. The CDR3 length is 12 residues. J gave up 8 bases and V 5 bases, and 4 bases lay outside the gene matches. Germline loops: CDR1 MDHEN, CDR2 SYDVKM. The chain's CDR3 is CASSPGQSTQYF. CDR3 sequence (DNA): TGTGCCAGCAGTCCGGGACAGAGTACGCAGTATTTT.

This clone was detected only once. This sequence joins TRBV5-6 and TRBJ2-2; 9 positions match TRBD2. V was clipped by 4 bases and J by 1 base; unmatched bases: 5. Germline V lookup: CDR1 SGHDT, CDR2 YYEEEE. The length of the CDR3 is 16 residues. CDR3 DNA: TGTGCCAGCAGCGGGCGGACTAGCGAGAACACCGGGGAGCTGTTTTTT. Protein sequence: CASSGRTSENTGELFF.

The chain carries TRBV4-1 and TRBJ1-4, with 7 bases lining up with TRBD1. Germline-derived CDR1 and CDR2 are MGHRA and YSYEKL. The V and J ends lost 1 base and 8 bases, in that order; junction bases with no gene match: 10. The CDR3 runs to 16 residues. The CDR3 loop is CASSQAGTDVGEKLFF. The CDR3 DNA follows: TGCGCCAGCAGCCAAGCTGGGACAGACGTCGGCGAAAAACTGTTTTTT.